This entry is about one T cell receptor (beta chain). Its target is unknown. The CDR3 covers 12 residues. Germline CDR1 MNHEY, CDR2 SVGAGI. Trimming took 2 bases from V and 4 from J, leaving 5 bases between them. A multiplex PCR was run with 60 Vbeta primers and 13 Jbeta primers. Original handling: A later analysis counted around 74 million unique TCR beta chains, some 12 million shared. Generated by immunoSEQ multiplex PCR, the TCRdb table keeps only in-frame clones and is missing some. The D gene and trimming were derived from the DNA, and the V and J assignments and clone size from that table. Among around 170,000 clones listed, over 70% were seen once. The sample originates from a study of cytomegalovirus exposure and HLA in healthy donors. Study-level findings and limits: Several of the most significant clusters appeared, in a later analysis, to be linked to common viral pathogens. Among the CMV-associated chains, three were confirmed in vitro as specific for CMV antigens. Donor immune exposure was known only as CMV serostatus.

The receptor was derived from a man aged 50 to 59 in good health and CMV-seronegative. The V gene is TRBV6-5, the J gene TRBJ1-2; D is undetermined. Material for sequencing was PBMCs. CDR3 in DNA: TGTGCCAGCAGTTACGAGTTCTATGGCTACACCTTC. This codes for CASSYEFYGYTF.